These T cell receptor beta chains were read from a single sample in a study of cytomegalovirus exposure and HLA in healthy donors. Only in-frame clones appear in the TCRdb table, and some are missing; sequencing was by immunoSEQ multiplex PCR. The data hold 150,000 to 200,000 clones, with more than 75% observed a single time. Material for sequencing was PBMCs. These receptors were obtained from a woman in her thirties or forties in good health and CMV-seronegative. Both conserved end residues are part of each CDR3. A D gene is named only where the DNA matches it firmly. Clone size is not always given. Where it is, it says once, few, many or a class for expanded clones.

TGTGCCAGCAACAAGGACGGACTCTACGAGCAGTACTTC	CASNKDGLYEQYF	TRBJ2-7	.	TRBV9	once
TGCGCCAGCCGAGGCGGGGGCTGGGGGAGGCGGGAGAACACTGAAGCTTTCTTT	CASRGGGWGRRENTEAFF	TRBJ1-1	.	TRBV4-1	.
TGTGCCAGCAGTGAAGCTACGAGCGGCCAAGAGACCCAGTACTTC	CASSEATSGQETQYF	TRBJ2-5	.	TRBV6-1	.
TGTGCCAGCAGTTTATCCTACACAGATACGCAGTATTTT	CASSLSYTDTQYF	TRBJ2-3	.	TRBV27	.
TGCAGCGTTGCCCCCTGGACAGGGGGAAACACTGAAGCTTTCTTT	CSVAPWTGGNTEAFF	TRBJ1-1	TRBD1	TRBV29-1	.
TGCAGCGTTGGGAGGGAAAAGACCCAGTACTTC	CSVGREKTQYF	TRBJ2-5	.	TRBV29-1	.
TGTGCCCTAAGGGAGAGCCAAGTGAGGGAAAAACTGTTTTTT	CALRESQVREKLFF	TRBJ1-4	.	TRBV6-1	.
TGTGCCAGCAGCTTAGATCGCGAGGTCAATGAGCAGTTCTTC	CASSLDREVNEQFF	TRBJ2-1	.	TRBV11-3	few
TGTGCCAGTAGTCAACAGGGATGGGGCCTTTATGGCTACACCTTC	CASSQQGWGLYGYTF	TRBJ1-2	.	TRBV19	.
TGCGCCAGCAGCCTGAGGGGACTAGCGGGGCCTTACTCCTACAATGAGCAGTTCTTC	CASSLRGLAGPYSYNEQFF	TRBJ2-1	TRBD2	TRBV5-1	.
TGTGCCACCAGGGGACAGGGGGCCGGCTATGGCTACACCTTC	CATRGQGAGYGYTF	TRBJ1-2	TRBD1	TRBV15	.
TGTGCCAGCAGATCACAGGGGGTTGGCACTGAAGCTTTCTTT	CASRSQGVGTEAFF	TRBJ1-1	TRBD1	TRBV7-2	.
TGTGCCAGCAGCCCCTCTACCAAAAACGAGCAGTACTTC	CASSPSTKNEQYF	TRBJ2-7	.	TRBV11-2	.
TGTGCCAGCAGCCACTTTTCCTCGGGGTCAATGAACACTGAAGCTTTCTTT	CASSHFSSGSMNTEAFF	TRBJ1-1	.	TRBV7-6	.
TGTGCCAGCAGCTTAGGCAAGGGGGCGGGTGAGCAGTTCTTC	CASSLGKGAGEQFF	TRBJ2-1	TRBD1	TRBV11-1	.
TGCGCCAGCAGCCAAGTGGGGAGGATCAGGGGGCGTGACGAGCAGTACTTC	CASSQVGRIRGRDEQYF	TRBJ2-7	TRBD1	TRBV4-3	.
TGTGCCAGCAGCGCGGACAGATCCCCAGCGCTAAGCGAGCAGTACTTC	CASSADRSPALSEQYF	TRBJ2-7	.	TRBV9	.
TGCGCCAGCAGCTCTTCAGGGTGGGGCACTGAAGCTTTCTTT	CASSSSGWGTEAFF	TRBJ1-1	.	TRBV5-1	.
TGTGCCAGCAGTGAGGGGGCAACAGATACGCAGTATTTT	CASSEGATDTQYF	TRBJ2-3	TRBD1	TRBV6-5	.
TGTGCCAGCAGTGACAGGGGCTATGGCTACACCTTC	CASSDRGYGYTF	TRBJ1-2	.	TRBV2	.
TGTGCCAGCAGCTTACCAGACAGGGGAGGGAGTGGCTACACCTTC	CASSLPDRGGSGYTF	TRBJ1-2	TRBD1	TRBV11-3	.
TGCAGCGCCCCTAGGCGAGTGGGACTCACAGATACGCAGTATTTT	CSAPRRVGLTDTQYF	TRBJ2-3	.	TRBV29-1	.
TGTGCCAGCAGTGTTACAGGGAATGAAGCTTTCTTT	CASSVTGNEAFF	TRBJ1-1	.	TRBV2	.
TGTGCCAGAAGCCACATTAGAGATAGCGGGAGGTTGTACAATGAGCAGTTCTTC	CARSHIRDSGRLYNEQFF	TRBJ2-1	TRBD2	TRBV5-3	.
TGCGCCAGTTTTCCTTCGGACAGGGGGACTGAAGCTTTCTTT	CASFPSDRGTEAFF	TRBJ1-1	TRBD1	TRBV5-1	.
TGTGCCAGTGATCCAGGGTCTGCAGCTGAAGCTTTCTTT	CASDPGSAAEAFF	TRBJ1-1	.	TRBV28	.
TGTGCCAGCAGCTTGTTGACTTCGGTGGCTGATACGCAGTATTTT	CASSLLTSVADTQYF	TRBJ2-3	.	TRBV5-4	.
TGTGCCAGCAGCCCCCAACTCAGCACAGATACGCAGTATTTT	CASSPQLSTDTQYF	TRBJ2-3	.	TRBV7-3	.
TGTGCCAGCAGTGACCCGGACAGGAACACTGAAGCTTTCTTT	CASSDPDRNTEAFF	TRBJ1-1	.	TRBV25-1	few
TGTGCCAGAATTCGTTCCTCCCTTGGTAGCGGGGCCCTGAGCTCCTACAATGAGCAGTTCTTC	CARIRSSLGSGALSSYNEQFF	TRBJ2-1	TRBD2	TRBV5-3	.
TGTGCCAGCAGCTTGGACGGGACATATGGCTACACCTTC	CASSLDGTYGYTF	TRBJ1-2	.	TRBV5-5	.
TGTGCCATCAGTGACACAGGGAGCAACGAGCAGTACTTC	CAISDTGSNEQYF	TRBJ2-7	.	TRBV10-3	.
TGTGCCAGCAGCTCGTCGGACAGAGTAAACACTGAAGCTTTCTTT	CASSSSDRVNTEAFF	TRBJ1-1	.	TRBV9	.
TGTGCCAGCAGCTTAACCTCGGGGGGGGCCGTCTACGAGCAGTACTTC	CASSLTSGGAVYEQYF	TRBJ2-7	TRBD2	TRBV7-3	.
TGCGCCAGCAGCTTCACTCCTAGCGGGGCTAGCACAGATACGCAGTATTTT	CASSFTPSGASTDTQYF	TRBJ2-3	TRBD2	TRBV5-1	.
TGCAGCTCCCGAACGGGGGAGGTCGCAGATACGCAGTATTTT	CSSRTGEVADTQYF	TRBJ2-3	.	TRBV29-1	.
TGTGCCAGCAGCCTACTAGGACAGGGCGCTGCGGATACGCAGTATTTT	CASSLLGQGAADTQYF	TRBJ2-3	TRBD1	TRBV7-3	.
TGTGCCAGCAGCCCCAGGGCAACTAATGAAAAACTGTTTTTT	CASSPRATNEKLFF	TRBJ1-4	.	TRBV4-2	.
TGTGCCAGCGGACTAGGGGCCTCACCCCTCCACTTT	CASGLGASPLHF	TRBJ1-6	.	TRBV25-1	.
TGTGCCAGCAACCCCACCCCAGGGGCTATGTACGAGCAGTACTTC	CASNPTPGAMYEQYF	TRBJ2-7	.	TRBV27	.
TGTGCCAGCAGTTATAGGACAGGGCAAAATGGCTACACCTTC	CASSYRTGQNGYTF	TRBJ1-2	TRBD1	TRBV28	once
TGTGCCAGCAGCAGACAGGCAGGGGAGACTGCTGGGGCCAACGTCCTGACTTTC	CASSRQAGETAGANVLTF	TRBJ2-6	.	TRBV5-4	.
TGTGCCAGCAGTGACCGACAGGGGTGGTTTGAGACTGGGGCCAACGTCCTGACTTTC	CASSDRQGWFETGANVLTF	TRBJ2-6	TRBD1	TRBV6-1	once
TGTGCCAGCAGTTTACGGGGGGGGGAGACCCAGTACTTC	CASSLRGGETQYF	TRBJ2-5	TRBD2	TRBV28	.
TGTGCCAGCAGTAGCGTGGCGGGAGCTACCTACGAGCAGTACTTC	CASSSVAGATYEQYF	TRBJ2-7	TRBD2	TRBV28	.